Below are 31 T cell receptor beta chains sequenced from a single sample in a study of blood T cell repertoires in COVID-19 (TCRdb year 2020). The library was generated by the immunoSEQ multiplex PCR assay. Not all clones reach the TCRdb copy of this immuneACCESS table, which keeps in-frame sequences only. Checked studies attribute under half of the gap to unresolved V genes and leave the rest unexplained. The sample table lists around 81,000 clones, roughly 82% of them with a count of one. The ten largest clones add up to 7% to 9.5% of the sample. The sample comprised peripheral blood. The receptor source for this set is a human donor in a cohort sampled during active COVID-19.

V and J are TRBV9 and TRBJ1-3; D remains unclear. Germline V CDR1 and CDR2: SGDLS, YYNGEE. Trimming removed 3 bases at V and 1 base at J, with 14 bases between. The CDR3 covers 16 residues. The CDR3 loop is CASSGDFRGSGNTIYF. Written as DNA, the CDR3 is TGTGCCAGCAGCGGAGATTTTAGAGGGTCTGGAAACACCATATATTTT. Based on the CDR3 plus reference TRBV9 and TRBJ1-3, the full variable domain is DSGVTQTPKHLITATGQRVTLRCSPRSGDLSVYWYQQSLDQGLQFLIQYYNGEERAKGNILERFSAQQFPDLHSELNLSSLELGDSALYFCASSGDFRGSGNTIYFGEGSWLTVV.

The rearrangement uses TRBV2 and TRBJ1-1; D may be TRBD1 (6 bases). The CDR3 runs 14 residues. Germline loops: CDR1 SNHLY, CDR2 FYNNEI. Deletions cut 6 bases from V and 3 bases from J, with 14 bases between. The DNA for the CDR3 is TGTGCCAGCAGGCCACAGGGAATGGACACTGAAGCTTTCTTT. Protein product: CASRPQGMDTEAFF.

The chain recombines TRBV5-6 with TRBJ1-1; D may be TRBD1 (5 bases). Germline CDR1 and CDR2: SGHDT and YYEEEE. Trimming stripped 2 bases from V and 10 bases from J, with 15 bases between. The CDR3 covers 13 residues. CDR3 sequence (DNA): TGTGCCAGCAGCTTTGGGGCCTCTCCGGGAGCTTTCTTT. Its protein product is CASSFGASPGAFF.

The chain carries TRBV27 and TRBJ2-7, with 9 positions matching TRBD1. This CDR3 comprises 15 residues. CDR1 and CDR2 from the germline V gene are MNHEY and SMNVEV (reference sequence). The V and J ends lost 3 bases and 5 bases, in that order; junction bases with no gene match: 8. The CDR3 nucleotides read TGTGCCAGCAGTTTGGTCCGGACAGGGGCCCACGAGCAGTACTTC. Translated: CASSLVRTGAHEQYF.

This sequence joins TRBV7-6 and TRBJ1-1; 7 bases match TRBD1. CDR1 is SGHVS, CDR2 FNYEAQ, per germline. This CDR3 has 14 amino acids. With V trimmed by 5 bases and J by 4 bases, 7 bases remained unmatched. DNA of the CDR3: TGTGCCAGCAGCGAGAACAGGGGCAGCACTGAAGCTTTCTTT. It translates to CASSENRGSTEAFF.

J is TRBJ1-1 and V is TRBV12-3 or TRBV12-4; a weak D match, TRBD1 (5 bases). V gave up 7 bases and J gave up 4 bases, with 10 bases separating them. This CDR3 spans 12 amino acids. Written as DNA, the CDR3 is TGTGCCAGCACGCCCGGGGGCACTGAAGCTTTCTTT. Encoded protein: CASTPGGTEAFF.

The rearrangement uses TRBV20-1 and TRBJ1-1; D is unclear. V was pared by 5 bases and J by 3 bases, with 7 bases between. In germline, CDR1 is DFQATT, CDR2 SNEGSKA (reference sequence). CDR3 size: 11 residues. The CDR3 spells CSAQEYTEAFF. The CDR3 nucleotides are TGCAGTGCTCAGGAATACACTGAAGCTTTCTTT.

The chain links TRBV3-1 (or the pseudogene TRBV3-2) to TRBJ2-7; D gene ambiguous. V was pared by 0 bases and J by 3 bases, with 6 bases between. Germline CDR1 reads LGHDT; CDR2 reads YNNKEL (reference sequence). This CDR3 has 13 residues. CDR3 protein: CASSQDIGYEQYF. CDR3 nucleotide sequence: TGTGCCAGCAGCCAAGATATCGGCTACGAGCAGTACTTC.

This rearrangement joins TRBV18 to TRBJ1-1; 8 positions match TRBD1. Germline V gives CDR1 KGHSH, CDR2 LQKENI. This CDR3 contains 14 residues. Germline trimming cut 3 bases from V and 9 bases from J; bases unmatched to any gene: 9. Here the CDR3 DNA reads TGTGCCAGCTCACCCCAAGGACAGGGAAAGCAAGCTTTCTTT. Its translation: CASSPQGQGKQAFF.

The chain has TRBV6-5 and TRBJ1-2; D possibly corresponds to TRBD1 (5 bases). CDR1 and CDR2 (germline): MNHEY, SVGAGI. This CDR3 contains 15 residues. V gave up 0 bases and J gave up 4 bases, with 12 bases separating them. CDR3 DNA sequence: TGTGCCAGCAGTTACTCGAGGCAGGGTGGCTATGGCTACACCTTC. As protein: CASSYSRQGGYGYTF.

The chain recombines TRBV7-9 with TRBJ1-5; 9 positions agree with TRBD1. V was clipped by 1 base and J by 1 base; unmatched bases: 2. Germline lookup yields CDR1 SEHNR and CDR2 FQNEAQ (reference sequence). The CDR3 has 16 residues. The DNA for the CDR3 is TGTGCCAGCAGCTTAGTGGGACAGGGAAGCAATCAGCCCCAGCATTTT. Its translation: CASSLVGQGSNQPQHF.

The chain recombines TRBV5-5 with TRBJ2-3, with 14 bases aligning to TRBD2. Germline lookup yields CDR1 SGHKS and CDR2 YYEKEE (reference sequence). The CDR3 loop spans 15 amino acids. The ends lost 4 bases at V and 4 bases at J; junction bases unmatched: 2. CDR3 protein: CASSRLAGGPDTQYF. The CDR3 nucleotides are TGTGCCAGCAGCCGACTAGCGGGGGGGCCAGATACGCAGTATTTT.

The chain combines TRBV19 with TRBJ2-3, with 9 bases that match TRBD1. J was trimmed by 3 bases and V by 5 bases; bases with no gene match: 3. The CDR3 length is 14 residues. Germline V gene lookup returns CDR1 LNHDA and CDR2 SQIVND (reference sequence). CDR3 sequence: CASSRTGETDTQYF. Here the CDR3 DNA reads TGTGCCAGTAGTCGGACAGGGGAGACAGATACGCAGTATTTT.

This clone occurred a few times. This chain joins TRBV5-1 and TRBJ1-2, with a possible D match to TRBD1 (5 bases). This CDR3 region has 14 residues. Trimming took off 1 base at V and 3 bases at J, with 10 bases between the two ends. CDR1 is SGHRS, CDR2 YFSETQ, per germline. Here the CDR3 reads CASSLKGEDYGYTF. In nucleotides, the CDR3 is TGCGCCAGCAGCTTGAAAGGGGAAGACTATGGCTACACCTTC.

The rearrangement uses TRBV5-1 and TRBJ2-1; the match to TRBD2 covers 8 bases. CDR1 is SGHRS, CDR2 YFSETQ, per germline. This CDR3 comprises 16 residues. The ends lost 1 base at V and 6 bases at J; junction bases unmatched: 9. The CDR3: CASSLRRGADSNEQFF. The CDR3 DNA reads TGCGCCAGCAGCTTGCGGCGGGGGGCGGACTCCAATGAGCAGTTCTTC.

V and J are TRBV29-1 and TRBJ1-5; possibly TRBD1 for D (5 bases). Trimming took off 3 bases at V and 6 bases at J, with 12 bases between the two ends. The CDR3 is 13 amino acids. Germline V lookup: CDR1 SQVTM, CDR2 ANQGSEA. CDR3 coding DNA: TGCAGCGTTGATGTGGGGCGGGGTCAGCCCCAGCATTTT. Encoded protein: CSVDVGRGQPQHF. The entire variable domain, with the rest obtained from reference TRBV29-1 and TRBJ1-5, is as follows: SAVISQKPSRDICQRGTSLTIQCQVDSQVTMMFWYRQQPGQSLTLIATANQGSEATYESGFVIDKFPISRPNLTFSTLTVSNMSPEDSSIYLCSVDVGRGQPQHFGDGTRLSIL.

This clone was picked up one time. The rearrangement links TRBV19 to TRBJ1-2, with 7 bases aligning to TRBD1. This CDR3 region has 14 residues. The germline gives CDR1 LNHDA, CDR2 SQIVND (reference sequence). The trim removed 4 bases at V and 8 bases at J, leaving 10 bases unmatched. The CDR3 nucleotides are TGTGCCAGTAGTAGGCGACAGGGACAAGGGGGCTACACCTTC. Amino acids: CASSRRQGQGGYTF.

The rearrangement links TRBV29-1 to TRBJ2-6, with D uncertain. Germline V gives CDR1 SQVTM, CDR2 ANQGSEA. V gave up 4 bases and J gave up 0 bases, with 7 bases separating them. CDR3 length: 14 amino acids. The CDR3 here is CSVVLISGANVLTF. Written as DNA, the CDR3 is TGCAGCGTTGTATTAATCTCTGGGGCCAACGTCCTGACTTTC.

J is TRBJ1-3 and V is TRBV9; a weak D match, TRBD1 (5 bases). CDR1 and CDR2 (germline): SGDLS, YYNGEE. This CDR3 is 15 amino acids long. V shed 4 bases and J shed 2 bases, with 13 bases lying between them. As DNA, the CDR3 is TGTGCCAGCAGCACCACAACAGGTGCTGGAAACACCATATATTTT. Translated, it gives CASSTTTGAGNTIYF.

This CDR3 is CASSSGQGGNGNTIYF. CDR3 coding DNA: TGTGCCAGCAGCTCGGGACAGGGAGGGAATGGAAACACCATATATTTT. The V gene is TRBV7-3, the J gene TRBJ1-3; 9 positions agree with TRBD1. This CDR3 comprises 16 residues. V trimming: 4 bases; J trimming: 3 bases; junction bases outside the gene matches: 7. Germline V gives CDR1 SGHTA, CDR2 FQGTGA.

The table lists this clone with a count of one. V and J are TRBV7-9 and TRBJ2-7; 9 bases map to TRBD1. V was pared by 4 bases and J by 0 bases, with 4 bases of the junction left unmatched. The germline V gene encodes CDR1 SEHNR and CDR2 FQNEAQ (reference sequence). The CDR3 is made up of 15 amino acids. This CDR3 is CASSSRTGVSYEQYF. CDR3 sequence (DNA): TGTGCCAGCAGCTCCCGGACAGGGGTCTCCTACGAGCAGTACTTC.

V usage is TRBV11-2 and J usage is TRBJ1-3; D is unclear. V shed 3 bases and J shed 0 bases, with 12 bases lying between them. CDR1 is SGHAT and CDR2 is FQNNGV in the germline V gene. The CDR3 extends over 16 amino acids. The CDR3 DNA sequence: TGTGCCAGCAGCTTCCAGGACTATTTCTCTGGAAACACCATATATTTT. It encodes CASSFQDYFSGNTIYF.

The chain recombines TRBV7-9 with TRBJ1-1; D call uncertain. Trimming cost V 3 bases and J 3 bases, with 5 bases left between them. Per the germline V gene, CDR1 is SEHNR and CDR2 is FQNEAQ (reference sequence). CDR3 length equals 12 residues. The CDR3 sequence is CASSFSDTEAFF. Written as DNA, the CDR3 is TGTGCCAGCAGCTTTAGTGACACTGAAGCTTTCTTT.

This chain connects TRBV7-6 to TRBJ1-6; weak D call: TRBD1 (5 bases). Trimming took off 1 base at V and 0 bases at J, with 10 bases between the two ends. Germline CDR1 is SGHVS and CDR2 is FNYEAQ. CDR3 length equals 17 residues. For the CDR3, the DNA is TGTGCCAGCAGCTTAGGGGGGGTGAGCTCCTATAATTCACCCCTCCACTTT. Its translation is CASSLGGVSSYNSPLHF.

The chain links TRBV7-8 to TRBJ2-7; TRBD1 is a possible D gene (6 bases). CDR1 is SGHVS, CDR2 FQNEAQ, per germline. CDR3 size: 12 residues. Trimming shortened V by 8 bases and J by 0 bases, and 8 bases separated the two germline ends. The CDR3 sequence: CASRQASYEQYF. Here the CDR3 DNA reads TGTGCCAGCCGACAGGCCTCCTACGAGCAGTACTTC. Supplemented by reference TRBV7-8 and TRBJ2-7, the full variable domain reads GAGVSQSPRYKVAKRGQDVALRCDPISGHVSLFWYQQALGQGPEFLTYFQNEAQLDKSGLPSDRFFAERPEGSVSTLKIQRTQQEDSAVYLCASRQASYEQYFGPGTRLTVT.

This clone was picked up a small number of times. The V gene is TRBV5-6, the J gene TRBJ2-7; no clear D. V was cut by 2 bases and J by 5 bases, with 11 bases left in between. Germline V gene lookup returns CDR1 SGHDT and CDR2 YYEEEE. This CDR3 spans 13 amino acids. The CDR3 sequence: CASSLISGNEQYF. CDR3 bases: TGTGCCAGCAGCTTAATCTCAGGAAACGAGCAGTACTTC.

The V call is TRBV2, the J call TRBJ1-6; D is uncertain. The CDR3 runs 12 residues. V lost 10 bases to trimming and J lost 8 bases, with 12 bases between them. Germline CDR1 reads SNHLY; CDR2 reads FYNNEI. DNA for the CDR3: TGTGCCATAAGACCGGCGGATTCACCCCTCCACTTT. The encoded protein is CAIRPADSPLHF. Combining the CDR3 with reference TRBV2 and TRBJ1-6 gives the whole variable domain EPEVTQTPSHQVTQMGQEVILRCVPISNHLYFYWYRQILGQKVEFLVSFYNNEISEKSEIFDDQFSVERPDGSNFTLKIRSTKLEDSAMYFCAIRPADSPLHFGNGTRLTVT.

This chain links TRBV18 with TRBJ1-3, with TRBD1 identical over 9 bases. CDR1 and CDR2 (germline): KGHSH, LQKENI. J lost 4 bases, V lost 1 base, and 5 bases had no gene match. The CDR3 extends over 16 amino acids. In DNA form, the CDR3 reads TGTGCCAGCTCACCACGCTGGACAGGGGAAGGAAACACCATATATTTT. Protein product: CASSPRWTGEGNTIYF.

This chain joins TRBV7-9 and TRBJ1-1; 9 bases fit TRBD1. Germline CDR1 reads SEHNR; CDR2 reads FQNEAQ (reference sequence). This CDR3 contains 16 residues. V lost 6 bases and J lost 3; bases outside the gene matches: 11. CDR3 coding DNA: TGTGCCAGCAGAACCGGGACAGGGATGGTAGACACTGAAGCTTTCTTT. This codes for CASRTGTGMVDTEAFF.

The chain recombines TRBV9 with TRBJ1-3; D call uncertain. In germline, CDR1 is SGDLS, CDR2 YYNGEE. The CDR3 loop spans 14 amino acids. The V end was cut by 0 bases, the J end by 2 bases, with 6 bases between. CDR3 loop: CASSVVAAGNTIYF. Written as DNA, the CDR3 is TGTGCCAGCAGCGTAGTGGCAGCTGGAAACACCATATATTTT.

This chain joins TRBV29-1 and TRBJ2-4; D uncertain. The CDR3 contains 15 residues. The germline V gene encodes CDR1 SQVTM and CDR2 ANQGSEA. V lost 3 bases to trimming and J lost 0 bases, with 12 bases between them. The CDR3 loop is CSVETGDLAKNIQYF. The CDR3 DNA reads as TGCAGCGTTGAGACTGGTGATCTAGCCAAAAACATTCAGTACTTC.